This T cell receptor beta chain was recorded in a study of blood T cell repertoires in COVID-19. About the study: Acute and convalescent COVID-19 samples came from the United States, Italy and Spain. T cells, B-cell-depleted T cells, or PBMCs supplied cDNA or gDNA.

CDR1 and CDR2 from the germline V gene are KGHDR and SFDVKD. The CDR3 spans 19 residues. Germline trimming cut 4 bases from V and 4 bases from J; bases unmatched to any gene: 13. Individuals drawn from approximately 26 US areas were roughly 18 to 89 years old. Only in-frame clones appear in the TCRdb table, and some are missing; sequencing was by immunoSEQ multiplex PCR. The sample lists about 260,000 clones, 88% occurring once. Sequenced input: PBMCs or T cells enriched from blood (not recorded which). V and J are TRBV24-1 and TRBJ2-5, with TRBD2 matching over 14 bases. The receptor was derived from a woman in her forties or fifties who had recovered from COVID-19. CDR3 DNA: TGTGCCACCAGTGAGGGCGGACTAGCGGGAGGCCTATTGGGAGAGACCCAGTACTTC. It codes for CATSEGGLAGGLLGETQYF.